This T cell receptor (beta chain) is drawn from a study of T and B cells in COVID-19 patients. Study information: Comorbidities linked to unfavorable COVID-19 outcome were present in about 90% of the 20 active-infection patients.

A note on this clonotype: Its antigen is not known.

Trimming took 6 bases from V and 2 from J; bases not matched to a gene: 9. CDR3 size: 15 residues. CDR1 MNHEY and CDR2 SVGAGI come from the germline V gene. Study-wide results and caveats: Active COVID-19 showed highly clonal TRB repertoires; recovery showed diversity and richness above healthy donors. There were 2,000 to 3,000 TCR clusters exclusive to the recovered cohort, fewer than 35 with low generation probability.

Each TRB amplification used roughly 220-550 ng of genomic DNA from blood. BIOMED2 TRB-A/B primer pools were used in multiplex TRB PCR. MiXCR, run by TCRdb on the multiplex PCR reads, gives a single entry per CDR3 protein. Here the sample spans a few thousand distinct CDR3 sequences, roughly a quarter being singletons. The receptor comes from a human donor with active COVID-19. The chain has TRBV6-5 and TRBJ2-5, with TRBD1 matching 7 bases. The specimen sequenced was blood. CDR3 residues: CASSYHRGPQETQYF. The CDR3 nucleotides read TGTGCCAGCAGCTACCACAGGGGTCCTCAAGAGACCCAGTACTTC.